This TCR beta chain was sequenced for a study of blood T cell repertoires in COVID-19. Original data processing: Reference gene primer amplification gave nucleated cell count estimates. Some clones are missing from TCRdb's copy, which holds only in-frame ones; the method was immunoSEQ multiplex PCR. V and J calls and clone size are copied from that table; D and trimming were computed from the DNA. This sample has around 250,000 clones, with 85% found just once. Germline V gene data show CDR1 as MNHEY and CDR2 as SMNVEV (reference sequence). The CDR3 contains 15 residues. The junction had 5 bases not matched to a gene; V was cut back by 5 bases and J by 1 base.

Sequenced material: PBMCs or T cells enriched from blood (not recorded which). The chain links TRBV27 to TRBJ1-5; 7 bases match TRBD1. The source of this sequence is a woman aged 45-60 years with acute COVID-19. The CDR3 nucleotides are TGTGCCAGCAGTCCCCGACAGGGCAGCAATCAGCCCCAGCATTTT. Amino acid sequence: CASSPRQGSNQPQHF.